The 23 T cell receptor beta chains presented below share a single source sample, sequenced in a study of T cells expressing NK-cell markers. Reanalyzing the 5' RACE reads, TCRdb keeps one entry per CDR3 protein, without DNA. The table lists hundreds of thousands of distinct CDR3 sequences. The specimen was blood T cells: a sorted CD56 or NKG2C T cell subset, CD4+ or CD8+ T cells, or bulk PBMC T cells (not recorded which). These receptor sequences come from a man aged 18 to 30 in good health.

V and J are TRBV7-3 and TRBJ1-2. The CDR3 consists of 15 residues. Germline V gene data show CDR1 as SGHTA and CDR2 as FQGTGA. CDR3 sequence: CASSSTGTATNGYTF.

The chain carries TRBV2 and TRBJ2-4; the TCRdb D gene call, TRBD2, has no DNA to confirm it. The germline CDR1 and CDR2 sequences are SNHLY and FYNNEI. The CDR3 runs to 17 residues. The CDR3 spells CASSQLGLAGAKNIQYF.

This rearrangement joins TRBV7-8 to TRBJ1-5. The germline gives CDR1 SGHVS, CDR2 FQNEAQ. The CDR3 spans 13 residues. CDR3 protein: CASSLFEGQPQHF.

The chain combines TRBV6-1 with TRBJ2-3; TCRdb lists TRBD2, though no DNA is available to test this call. Germline V gene lookup returns CDR1 MNHNS and CDR2 SASEGT. CDR3 length equals 16 residues. The CDR3 loop is CASTDNLAGAGETQYF.

The chain joins TRBV5-1 to TRBJ1-1; TCRdb selects TRBD1, and the lack of DNA leaves this call unchecked. The CDR3 consists of 15 residues. The germline V gene has CDR1 SGHRS and CDR2 YFSETQ. The CDR3 sequence: CASSRSSGPNTEAFF.

V usage is TRBV5-1 and J usage is TRBJ1-2. Germline V gene lookup returns CDR1 SGHRS and CDR2 YFSETQ. The CDR3 loop spans 13 amino acids. The CDR3 here is CASSFLLVHGYTF. Looking up the rest from reference TRBV5-1 and TRBJ1-2 gives the full variable domain: KAGVTQTPRYLIKTRGQQVTLSCSPISGHRSVSWYQQTPGQGLQFLFEYFSETQRNKGNFPGRFSGRQFSNSRSEMNVSTLELGDSALYLCASSFLLVHGYTFGSGTRLTVV.

The chain combines TRBV7-6 with TRBJ2-2; TCRdb outputs TRBD2, but without DNA this stays unchecked. The CDR3 has 14 amino acids. Per germline, CDR1 SGHVS and CDR2 FNYEAQ. The CDR3 reads CASRPLGVSGELFF.

The V call is TRBV7-8, the J call TRBJ2-1; no DNA is available, so the TRBD2 call from TCRdb remains unchecked. Germline values: CDR1 SGHVS, CDR2 FQNEAQ. The CDR3 has 13 residues. CDR3 residues: CASSPGTSLEQFF.

The chain links TRBV3-1 to TRBJ2-1; TCRdb returns TRBD2, unconfirmable since there is no DNA. The CDR3 contains 16 residues. Germline V lookup: CDR1 LGHDT, CDR2 YNNKEL (reference sequence). The CDR3 here is CASSTRWGLGNNEQFF.

The chain combines TRBV5-1 with TRBJ2-1; TCRdb calls TRBD2, which cannot be checked without DNA. Germline CDR1 reads SGHRS; CDR2 reads YFSETQ. The CDR3 has 17 amino acids. CDR3 in amino acids: CASSLWRAQSSYNEQFF.

V and J are TRBV6-1 and TRBJ2-3. The CDR3 covers 12 residues. The V gene's germline CDR1 is MNHNS and CDR2 SASEGT. CDR3: CASSGSADTQYF.

The chain is built from TRBV12-3 or TRBV12-4 and TRBJ2-3; TCRdb lists TRBD1, though no DNA is available to test this call. The CDR3 loop spans 17 amino acids. The CDR3 is CASSQSGTALSTDTQYF.

This chain joins TRBV29-1 and TRBJ2-3; TCRdb outputs TRBD2, but without DNA this stays unchecked. Germline CDR1 SQVTM, CDR2 ANQGSEA. The CDR3 contains 15 residues. The CDR3 spells CSVEGLPTTTYTQYF.

The chain uses TRBV4-1 and TRBJ2-1; no DNA is available, so the TRBD2 call from TCRdb remains unchecked. Germline assignment: CDR1 MGHRA and CDR2 YSYEKL. The CDR3 is made up of 14 amino acids. The chain's CDR3 is CASSQEIESDEQFF.

The chain recombines TRBV6-1 with TRBJ2-4; TCRdb selects TRBD2, and the lack of DNA leaves this call unchecked. Germline assignment: CDR1 MNHNS and CDR2 SASEGT. The CDR3 spans 14 residues. The CDR3 spells CASGKLVGENIQYF.

The gene calls are TRBV9 and TRBJ2-6. The CDR3 consists of 16 residues. Germline loops: CDR1 SGDLS, CDR2 YYNGEE. The chain's CDR3 is CASSVGTAAGANVLTF.

The chain is built from TRBV28 and TRBJ1-4. This CDR3 comprises 14 residues. CDR1 and CDR2 (germline): MDHEN, SYDVKM. The CDR3 loop is CASSTRRTNEKLFF.

The CDR3 spells CASSYRAGLPPNTGELFF. The chain is built from TRBV6-2 or TRBV6-3 and TRBJ2-2; absent DNA, TCRdb's TRBD2 call cannot be checked. The germline gives CDR1 MNHEY, CDR2 SVGEGT. This CDR3 has 18 amino acids.

This chain connects TRBV11-3 to TRBJ2-6; with no DNA, the TCRdb D assignment of TRBD1 cannot be verified. Germline V gene sequence: CDR1 SGHNT, CDR2 YENEEA. The CDR3 has 17 residues. The CDR3 loop reads CASSLEGVDPGANVLTF.

The chain joins TRBV7-9 to TRBJ2-2. The CDR3 is made up of 15 amino acids. Germline loops: CDR1 SEHNR, CDR2 FQNEAQ (reference sequence). The CDR3 reads CASPRRGKNTGELFF.

This chain connects TRBV9 to TRBJ2-7; TCRdb's D call of TRBD1 is untestable without DNA. Germline values: CDR1 SGDLS, CDR2 YYNGEE. This CDR3 is built from 16 residues. CDR3 protein: CASSVDGGSVSYEQYF. Variable domain in full (rest from reference TRBV9 and TRBJ2-7): DSGVTQTPKHLITATGQRVTLRCSPRSGDLSVYWYQQSLDQGLQFLIQYYNGEERAKGNILERFSAQQFPDLHSELNLSSLELGDSALYFCASSVDGGSVSYEQYFGPGTRLTVT.

The rearrangement links TRBV5-1 to TRBJ1-2; TCRdb names TRBD1, which stays unverified in the absence of DNA. Per the germline V gene, CDR1 is SGHRS and CDR2 is YFSETQ. This CDR3 is built from 15 residues. The CDR3 sequence: CASSPLGGPSLGYTF.

The chain recombines TRBV20-1 with TRBJ2-4; TCRdb gives TRBD1 as the D gene, but with no DNA this cannot be confirmed. This CDR3 is built from 20 residues. Germline loops: CDR1 DFQATT, CDR2 SNEGSKA (reference sequence). CDR3: CSATGVTGGLMPVAKNIQYF.